This T cell receptor beta chain originates from a study of T cell responses to AZD1222 COVID-19 vaccine. General study points: Spike-specific TCR depth and breadth grew after two AZD1222 doses.

The assay was immunoSEQ multiplex PCR, and TCRdb's table has in-frame clones only and misses some. The sample records 95,000 to 150,000 clones, roughly 84% being singletons. Germline CDR1 reads MDHEN; CDR2 reads SYDVKM. This CDR3 has 15 amino acids. Germline trimming cut 5 bases from V and 0 bases from J; bases unmatched to any gene: 6. As concerns this clone: Its antigen is still unknown.

This TCR was recovered from an adult in good health. The V call is TRBV28, the J call TRBJ1-1, with 7 bases that match TRBD1. Here the sequenced sample was peripheral blood, taken on day 0 of AZD1222 vaccination. The CDR3 protein is CASSIGGQLNTEAFF. In DNA form, the CDR3 reads TGTGCCAGCAGTATTGGGGGACAGCTGAACACTGAAGCTTTCTTT.